The entry below gives a single TCR beta chain sequence along with its context. Under the authors' procedure: Reference gene primer amplification in the assay estimated nucleated cell counts. TCRdb keeps only in-frame clones here, not all; method: immunoSEQ multiplex PCR. V and J calls plus clone size are reproduced from that table; the DNA served to infer D and trimming. The sample lists about 280,000 clones; 83% were seen once. Germline V gene data show CDR1 as SGHTA and CDR2 as FQGTGA. Trimming removed 5 bases from V and 1 base from J; junction bases left unmatched: 9. The CDR3 extends over 16 amino acids. This record comes from a study of blood T cell repertoires in COVID-19. About the research overall: Both acute and convalescent COVID-19 samples were obtained from the United States, Italy and Spain. T cells, B-cell-depleted T cells, or PBMCs supplied cDNA or gDNA.

The V gene is TRBV7-3, the J gene TRBJ2-3; 7 bases fit TRBD2. The TCR comes from a woman aged 50 to 60 who had recovered from COVID-19. The sequenced sample was peripheral blood. CDR3: CASSPGGLAGTDTQYF. In DNA form, the CDR3 reads TGTGCCAGCAGCCCCGGCGGGCTAGCGGGCACAGATACGCAGTATTTT.